This T cell receptor (beta chain) was identified in a study of blood T cell repertoires in COVID-19. Study in general: From the United States, Italy and Spain came samples of acute and convalescent COVID-19. Nucleic acid was either cDNA or gDNA, and it came from T cells, B-cell-depleted T cells, or PBMCs.

The CDR3 spans 17 residues. The V end was cut by 0 bases, the J end by 5 bases, with 16 bases between. The germline V gene encodes CDR1 SGHVS and CDR2 FQNEAQ. Original analysis: By means of reference gene primer amplification, nucleated cell counts were estimated. The table came from immunoSEQ multiplex PCR; TCRdb's copy has only in-frame clones and leaves some out. The V and J calls and the clone size are those of that table, but D and trimming were determined from the DNA. The sample holds roughly 190,000 clones; about 85% are singletons and the top ten take about a fifth. The rearrangement links TRBV7-8 to TRBJ2-2; tentative D call: TRBD1 (6 bases). This clonotype was obtained from a human donor in a cohort sampled during active COVID-19. The source material was peripheral blood. The CDR3: CASSLALGGGGTGELFF. The CDR3 nucleotides read TGTGCCAGCAGCTTAGCGCTTGGGGGCGGAGGAACCGGGGAGCTGTTTTTT.